This T cell receptor (beta chain) came from a study of a mutant IDH1 vaccine in newly diagnosed glioma. This sample's time point: week 47, end of study. Vaccination comprised doses that each held 300 ug of mutant IDH1 20-mer peptide, plus topical imiquimod. Turning to this clone: Its matching antigen is unknown.

TCRdb's copy holds only in-frame clones and misses some; the assay was immunoSEQ multiplex PCR. The table shows tens of thousands of clones, with roughly 84% occurring only once. The germline V gene has CDR1 MNHEY and CDR2 SVGAGI. Trimming cost V 6 bases and J 6 bases, with 11 bases left between them. This CDR3 has 13 residues. The specimen comprised PBMCs, sampled from a glioma patient whose treatment included an IDH1 peptide vaccine. V and J are TRBV6-5 and TRBJ2-2; the D gene is possibly TRBD2 (5 bases). This clonotype was sampled from a woman in her twenties or thirties with glioma. Some clones in this sample may be carry-over from other donors' samples. CDR3 DNA: TGTGCCAGCAGCAGCGGCTGGGCCGGGGAGCTGTTTTTT. Protein: CASSSGWAGELFF.